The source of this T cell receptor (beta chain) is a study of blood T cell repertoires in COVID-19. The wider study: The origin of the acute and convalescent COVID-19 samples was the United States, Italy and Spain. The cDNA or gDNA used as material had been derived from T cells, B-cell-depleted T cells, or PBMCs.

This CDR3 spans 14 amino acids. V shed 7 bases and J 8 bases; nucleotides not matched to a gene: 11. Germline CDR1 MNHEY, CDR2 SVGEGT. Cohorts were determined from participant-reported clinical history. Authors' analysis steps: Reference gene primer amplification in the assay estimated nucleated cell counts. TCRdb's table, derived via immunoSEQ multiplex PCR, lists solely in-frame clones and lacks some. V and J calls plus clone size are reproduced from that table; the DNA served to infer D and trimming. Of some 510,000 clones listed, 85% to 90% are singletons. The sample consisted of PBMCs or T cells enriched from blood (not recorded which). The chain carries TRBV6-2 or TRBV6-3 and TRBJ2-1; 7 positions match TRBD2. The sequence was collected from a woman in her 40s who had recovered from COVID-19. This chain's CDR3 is CASTPGGSFYEQFF. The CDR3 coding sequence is TGTGCCAGCACCCCTGGCGGGAGTTTCTATGAGCAGTTCTTC.